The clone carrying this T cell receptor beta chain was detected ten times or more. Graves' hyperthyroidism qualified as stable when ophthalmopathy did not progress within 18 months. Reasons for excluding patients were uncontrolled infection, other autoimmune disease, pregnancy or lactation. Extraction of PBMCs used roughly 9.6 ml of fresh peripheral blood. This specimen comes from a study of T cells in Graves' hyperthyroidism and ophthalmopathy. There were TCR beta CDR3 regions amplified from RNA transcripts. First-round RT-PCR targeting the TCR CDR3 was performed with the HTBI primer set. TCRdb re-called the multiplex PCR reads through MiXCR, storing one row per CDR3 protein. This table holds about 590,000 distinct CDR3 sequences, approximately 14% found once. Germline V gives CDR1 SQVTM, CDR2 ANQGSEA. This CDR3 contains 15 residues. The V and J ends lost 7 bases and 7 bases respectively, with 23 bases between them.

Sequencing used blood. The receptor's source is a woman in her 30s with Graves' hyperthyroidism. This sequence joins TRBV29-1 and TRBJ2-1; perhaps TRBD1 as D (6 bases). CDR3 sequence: CSAGEIWGPGNEQFF. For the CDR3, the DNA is TGCAGCGCAGGAGAAATCTGGGGGCCGGGAAATGAGCAGTTCTTC.